Presented here are 28 T cell receptor beta chains from one specimen sequenced in a study of CD8 T cells in ankylosing spondylitis. What these receptors recognize is not known. Findings and caveats of the study: A TCR beta motif made of fewer than ten highly homologous variants seemed typical of ankylosing spondylitis blood.

From the 5' RACE reads, TCRdb called clonotypes with MiXCR, one entry per CDR3 protein. This sample has about 800,000 distinct CDR3 sequences, with 10% to 15% found just once. Sample: blood, either unsorted or a sorted T cell fraction (not recorded which). The receptors stem from a male donor with ankylosing spondylitis.

This chain connects TRBV10-3 to TRBJ2-7; D is unclear. Trimming took 9 bases from V and 6 from J, leaving 21 bases between them. This CDR3 has 14 residues. Germline-derived CDR1 and CDR2 are ENHRY and SYGVKD. The DNA for the CDR3 is TGTGCCATAAGTAACACCCTTGAATTTCCCGAGCAGTACTTC. The encoded protein is CAISNTLEFPEQYF.

This clonotype occurred many times. The rearrangement joins TRBV5-1 to TRBJ2-7; D not resolved. Germline V gene sequence: CDR1 SGHRS, CDR2 YFSETQ. The CDR3 is 14 residues long. The V end was cut by 0 bases, the J end by 4 bases, with 11 bases between. CDR3 loop: CASSLESYEYEQYF. The CDR3 DNA reads TGCGCCAGCAGCTTGGAGAGCTATGAATACGAGCAGTACTTC.

This clonotype was found a few times. The V and J genes are TRBV7-2 and TRBJ2-7, with D possibly TRBD1 on 6 matching bases. V was clipped by 1 base and J by 2 bases, with 15 bases between them. This CDR3 comprises 16 residues. The V gene's germline CDR1 is SGHTA and CDR2 FQGNSA. CDR3 region: CASSLGNRVTPYEQYF. In DNA form, the CDR3 reads TGTGCCAGCAGCTTAGGAAACAGGGTCACCCCCTACGAGCAGTACTTC.

J is TRBJ1-1 and V is TRBV7-2, with D possibly matching TRBD1 (6 bases). Germline CDR1 is SGHTA and CDR2 is FQGNSA. V was shortened by 0 bases and J by 5 bases, with 10 bases between the two germline ends. The CDR3 has 14 amino acids. The CDR3 protein is CASSLAQGVTEAFF. CDR3 DNA: TGTGCCAGCAGCTTAGCACAGGGCGTAACTGAAGCTTTCTTT.

This clonotype was counted a few times. The chain carries TRBV7-2 and TRBJ2-3; D might be TRBD1 (6 bases). V was pared by 8 bases and J by 6 bases, with 15 bases between. CDR1 SGHTA and CDR2 FQGNSA come from the germline V gene. This CDR3 is built from 13 residues. In DNA form, the CDR3 reads TGTGCCAGCGGCCAGGGGTCTTCCGATACGCAGTATTTT. Its translation is CASGQGSSDTQYF.

This clonotype was counted ten times or more. The chain links TRBV5-1 to TRBJ2-2; TRBD1 agrees at 8 bases. V dropped 0 bases and J dropped 1; count of bases not matched to a gene: 5. The CDR3 contains 17 residues. Germline CDR1 and CDR2: SGHRS and YFSETQ. CDR3 residues: CASSLGTGPRNTGELFF. The CDR3 nucleotides read TGCGCCAGCAGCTTGGGGACAGGGCCTAGGAACACCGGGGAGCTGTTTTTT. The variable domain in full, completed from reference TRBV5-1 and TRBJ2-2, reads KAGVTQTPRYLIKTRGQQVTLSCSPISGHRSVSWYQQTPGQGLQFLFEYFSETQRNKGNFPGRFSGRQFSNSRSEMNVSTLELGDSALYLCASSLGTGPRNTGELFFGEGSRLTVL.

This clonotype was recorded a few times. V usage is TRBV11-3 and J usage is TRBJ2-5; D might be TRBD1 or TRBD2, each matching 5 bases. V was pared by 3 bases and J by 4 bases, with 15 bases between. Looked up from germline, CDR1 is SGHNT and CDR2 is YENEEA. There are 15 residues in the CDR3. CDR3 in amino acids: CASSFGGIGGETQYF. In nucleotides, the CDR3 is TGTGCCAGCAGCTTTGGGGGAATTGGCGGAGAGACCCAGTACTTC.

V is TRBV5-1 and J is TRBJ2-7; 9 bases are a match to TRBD1. The germline V gene has CDR1 SGHRS and CDR2 YFSETQ. The V segment lost 2 bases and the J segment 7 bases; nucleotides outside the gene matches: 10. The CDR3 loop spans 15 amino acids. CDR3 sequence reads: CASSLEPGQGLEQYF. The CDR3 DNA is TGCGCCAGCAGCTTAGAGCCGGGACAGGGATTGGAGCAGTACTTC. The variable domain in full, completed from reference TRBV5-1 and TRBJ2-7, reads KAGVTQTPRYLIKTRGQQVTLSCSPISGHRSVSWYQQTPGQGLQFLFEYFSETQRNKGNFPGRFSGRQFSNSRSEMNVSTLELGDSALYLCASSLEPGQGLEQYFGPGTRLTVT.

This clonotype was picked up many times. This rearrangement joins TRBV29-1 to TRBJ2-1; D remains ambiguous. Germline CDR1 SQVTM, CDR2 ANQGSEA. The CDR3 is made up of 15 amino acids. V lost 2 bases, J lost 0 bases, and 11 bases lay in between. The CDR3, as DNA: TGCAGCGTTGAACGGCACCTCGGCTCCTACAATGAGCAGTTCTTC. It encodes CSVERHLGSYNEQFF.

This clonotype has a handful of counts. The chain joins TRBV5-1 to TRBJ1-5; the D is unclear. Trimming took off 4 bases at V and 0 bases at J, with 8 bases between the two ends. CDR3 length: 14 amino acids. CDR1 SGHRS and CDR2 YFSETQ come from the germline V gene. CDR3 sequence reads: CASSPLDSNQPQHF. The CDR3 nucleotides read TGCGCCAGCAGCCCCCTGGATAGCAATCAGCCCCAGCATTTT.

This clonotype was seen a few times. This rearrangement joins TRBV2 to TRBJ2-6, with a possible D match to TRBD1 (5 bases). The CDR3 spans 15 residues. V was pared by 9 bases and J by 3 bases, with 15 bases between. The V gene's germline CDR1 is SNHLY and CDR2 FYNNEI. Written as DNA, the CDR3 is TGTGCCAGGGAAAGGGGTTCGCGTGGGGCCAACGTCCTGACTTTC. It yields the protein CARERGSRGANVLTF. Drawing the rest from reference TRBV2 and TRBJ2-6, the complete variable domain is EPEVTQTPSHQVTQMGQEVILRCVPISNHLYFYWYRQILGQKVEFLVSFYNNEISEKSEIFDDQFSVERPDGSNFTLKIRSTKLEDSAMYFCARERGSRGANVLTFGAGSRLTVL.

The chain recombines TRBV6-2 or TRBV6-3 with TRBJ2-4, with D perhaps matching TRBD1 (6 bases). Trimming left V 6 bases short and J 9 bases short, with 21 bases between. Germline V gene data show CDR1 as MNHEY and CDR2 as SVGEGT. The CDR3 is 15 amino acids. The CDR3 coding sequence is TGTGCCAGCAGGGGGCCGGGACACCGAGAGGGCATTCAGTACTTC. The encoded protein is CASRGPGHREGIQYF.

This clonotype was counted many times. This sequence joins TRBV20-1 and TRBJ2-1; TRBD2 is a possible D gene (6 bases). V lost 1 base to trimming and J lost 5 bases, with 21 bases between them. CDR3 size: 17 residues. Germline-derived CDR1 and CDR2 are DFQATT and SNEGSKA (reference sequence). The CDR3 reads CSARVWRRGLTDNEQFF. The CDR3 coding sequence is TGCAGTGCTAGAGTGTGGAGACGGGGGTTAACGGACAATGAGCAGTTCTTC.

The chain recombines TRBV4-3 with TRBJ2-3; TRBD2 is a possible D gene (6 bases). The V end lost 4 bases, the J end lost 5 bases, and 13 bases lay between the germline ends. Germline lookup yields CDR1 LGHNA and CDR2 YSLEER. There are 14 residues in the CDR3. The CDR3 sequence is CASSLRLVVDTQYF. As DNA, the CDR3 is TGCGCCAGCAGCCTAAGACTAGTGGTAGATACGCAGTATTTT.

This clonotype was seen at least ten times. This chain joins TRBV5-1 and TRBJ1-3; D might be TRBD1 (6 bases). CDR1 and CDR2 (germline): SGHRS, YFSETQ. CDR3 length: 17 amino acids. V was shortened by 3 bases and J by 8 bases, with 24 bases between the two germline ends. The CDR3, as DNA: TGCGCCAGCAGCTCCAGACGGGACACCCGATCAGTCTACACCATATATTTT. Protein product: CASSSRRDTRSVYTIYF.

This clonotype was recorded many times. The V gene is TRBV5-1, the J gene TRBJ2-1; TRBD1 is a possible D gene (5 bases). The V end lost 1 base, the J end lost 7 bases, and 12 bases lay between the germline ends. The germline gives CDR1 SGHRS, CDR2 YFSETQ. This CDR3 contains 14 residues. CDR3 residues: CASSLWQGRNEQFF. The CDR3 region has the DNA TGCGCCAGCAGCTTGTGGCAGGGTCGGAATGAGCAGTTCTTC.

Note on this clonotype: Mismatch with germline at one junction end may stem from a read error. The chain combines TRBV5-1 with TRBJ1-3; no clear D gene. The germline CDR1 and CDR2 sequences are SGHRS and YFSETQ. This CDR3 is built from 14 residues. CDR3 coding DNA: TGCGCCAGCAGCTTCTCTGCAGGCGGAACCACCATATCTTTT. Translation: CASSFSAGGTTISF.

The J gene is TRBJ1-2, the V gene TRBV4-3; D perhaps matches TRBD1 (5 bases). CDR3 length: 14 amino acids. Deletions cut 4 bases from V and 2 bases from J, with 11 bases between. Germline V gives CDR1 LGHNA, CDR2 YSLEER. CDR3 DNA: TGCGCCAGCAGCCGACAGTCCTCAAACTATGGCTACACCTTC. This sequence encodes CASSRQSSNYGYTF.

This clonotype was detected a few times. This rearrangement joins TRBV6-1 to TRBJ1-5; 8 bases are shared with TRBD1. Germline loops: CDR1 MNHNS, CDR2 SASEGT. The CDR3 totals 13 residues. Losses at the gene ends were 6 bases for V and 6 bases for J; bases not matched to a gene: 4. CDR3 protein: CASRATGVQPQHF. CDR3 nucleotides: TGTGCCAGCAGGGCGACAGGGGTTCAGCCCCAGCATTTT.

The sample holds many counts of this clonotype. The gene calls are TRBV5-1 and TRBJ1-5; D gene unclear. Germline V gene lookup returns CDR1 SGHRS and CDR2 YFSETQ. The CDR3 is made up of 15 amino acids. Between the trimmed V and J ends, which lost 3 bases and 5 bases, there was a span of 15 bases. The CDR3 sequence: CASSSIPGRDQPQHF. In DNA form, the CDR3 reads TGCGCCAGCAGCTCGATACCCGGGCGGGATCAGCCCCAGCATTTT.

CDR3 sequence: CASSPPPGSYEQYF. The CDR3 DNA reads as TGTGCCAGCTCACCACCGCCAGGTTCCTACGAGCAGTACTTC. This chain links TRBV18 with TRBJ2-7; unclear D gene. V lost 0 bases and J 1 base, leaving 7 bases between the germline ends. The CDR3 contains 14 residues. CDR1 is KGHSH and CDR2 is LQKENI in the germline V gene.

This clonotype was counted ten times or more. The chain recombines TRBV10-3 with TRBJ1-4, with D hard to call. V lost 10 bases, J lost 0 bases, and 12 bases lay in between. CDR3 length equals 14 residues. In germline, CDR1 is ENHRY, CDR2 SYGVKD. The CDR3 here is CATRAGATNEKLFF. CDR3 nucleotide sequence: TGTGCCACCAGAGCAGGCGCAACTAATGAAAAACTGTTTTTT.

V usage is TRBV20-1 and J usage is TRBJ1-4, with D uncertain. Trimming cost V 4 bases and J 4 bases, with 4 bases left between them. From germline, CDR1 is DFQATT and CDR2 SNEGSKA (reference sequence). The CDR3 runs to 11 residues. The CDR3: CSANFNEKLFF. DNA for the CDR3: TGCAGTGCTAACTTTAATGAAAAACTGTTTTTT.

The CDR3 DNA sequence: TGCAGTGCTAGCTCCTCCGGAGGGAGCTCCTACAATGAGCAGTTCTTC. Protein sequence: CSASSSGGSSYNEQFF. The chain is built from TRBV20-1 and TRBJ2-1, with a weak D call TRBD2 (6 bases). This CDR3 comprises 16 residues. V lost 3 bases and J lost 0, with 15 bases in between. CDR1 and CDR2 from the germline V gene are DFQATT and SNEGSKA (reference sequence).

This clonotype was counted only a few times. The chain combines TRBV5-1 with TRBJ2-6; the D call may be TRBD1 or TRBD2 (5 bases each). This CDR3 contains 16 residues. Germline V gene lookup returns CDR1 SGHRS and CDR2 YFSETQ. Deletions cut 0 bases from V and 0 bases from J, with 7 bases between. The CDR3 sequence: CASSLGDGSGANVLTF. The CDR3 DNA reads TGCGCCAGCAGCTTGGGGGACGGCTCTGGGGCCAACGTCCTGACTTTC.

The V call is TRBV7-2, the J call TRBJ2-4; D remains unclear. The CDR3 is 14 residues long. The V end lost 5 bases, the J end lost 7 bases, and 15 bases lay between the germline ends. Germline CDR1 SGHTA, CDR2 FQGNSA. In DNA form, the CDR3 reads TGTGCCAGCAGCCCTCATTCCAGCGAGAACATTCAGTACTTC. This codes for CASSPHSSENIQYF.

The rearrangement joins TRBV20-1 to TRBJ1-1; TRBD1 agrees at 7 bases. The CDR3 extends over 17 amino acids. The J segment lost 0 bases and the V segment lost 0 bases, leaving 10 bases of the junction unmatched. Per germline, CDR1 DFQATT and CDR2 SNEGSKA (reference sequence). The CDR3 DNA reads as TGCAGTGCTAGAGACCCACCGGGACAGTTCATGAACACTGAAGCTTTCTTT. Amino acids: CSARDPPGQFMNTEAFF.

This clonotype occurred a few times. V usage is TRBV27 and J usage is TRBJ1-1; no definite D call. V was trimmed by 7 bases and J by 5 bases, leaving 14 bases between them. Germline V gene sequence: CDR1 MNHEY, CDR2 SMNVEV (reference sequence). CDR3 length equals 13 residues. The CDR3 bases are TGTGCCAGCAACCTAAATGGGGAGACTGAAGCTTTCTTT. Its translation: CASNLNGETEAFF.